Below are 13 T cell receptor beta chains sequenced from a single sample in a study of cytomegalovirus exposure and HLA in healthy donors. The PCR contained 60 Vbeta and 13 Jbeta primers. Data came from immunoSEQ multiplex PCR; TCRdb stores just in-frame clones and leaves some out. The data show approximately 200,000 clones, about 77% seen once. Sample: PBMCs. These receptor sequences come from a man younger than 40 in good health and CMV-seropositive.

The chain employs TRBV7-9 and TRBJ2-3; 8 positions agree with TRBD2. Trimming at V came to 1 base and at J to 1 base, leaving 1 base not matched to a gene. Germline-derived CDR1 and CDR2 are SEHNR and FQNEAQ (reference sequence). The length of the CDR3 is 15 residues. CDR3 sequence: CASSLVTSGTDTQYF. The DNA of the CDR3 is TGTGCCAGCAGCTTAGTGACTAGCGGCACAGATACGCAGTATTTT.

In DNA form, the CDR3 reads TGTGCCAGCAGTGTAGAGGGCGGACAGCCCCAGCATTTT. Translation gives CASSVEGGQPQHF. This chain connects TRBV6-4 to TRBJ1-5; D gene ambiguous. The CDR3 consists of 13 residues. The V and J ends lost 4 bases and 7 bases respectively, with 11 bases between them. In germline, CDR1 is MRHNA, CDR2 SNTAGT.

This clone was seen a few times. This chain connects TRBV7-9 to TRBJ2-3; tentatively, D is TRBD1 (6 bases). Germline CDR1 SEHNR, CDR2 FQNEAQ (reference sequence). Trimming shortened V by 5 bases and J by 5 bases, and 11 bases separated the two germline ends. The CDR3 is made up of 13 amino acids. DNA of the CDR3: TGTGCCAGCAGCCGTACAGGGAGAGATACGCAGTATTTT. Translating gives CASSRTGRDTQYF.

The chain combines TRBV14 with TRBJ2-3, with 10 nucleotides matching TRBD2. The CDR3 covers 16 residues. The germline V gene has CDR1 SGHDN and CDR2 FVKESK. After removal of 1 base from V and 2 bases from J, the junction contained 3 bases not matched to a gene. CDR3 sequence: CASSQALAGVTDTQYF. In nucleotides, the CDR3 is TGTGCCAGCAGCCAAGCCCTAGCGGGGGTCACAGATACGCAGTATTTT. Filled out from reference TRBV14 and TRBJ2-3, the complete variable domain reads EAGVTQFPSHSVIEKGQTVTLRCDPISGHDNLYWYRRVMGKEIKFLLHFVKESKQDESGMPNNRFLAERTGGTYSTLKVQPAELEDSGVYFCASSQALAGVTDTQYFGPGTRLTVL.

The chain joins TRBV5-1 to TRBJ2-7; 10 bases line up with TRBD2. The CDR3 consists of 15 residues. V gave up 0 bases and J gave up 4 bases; unmatched junction bases: 4. From germline, CDR1 is SGHRS and CDR2 YFSETQ. The CDR3 DNA follows: TGCGCCAGCAGCTTGGAGCGGGGGGGACAGTACGAGCAGTACTTC. The encoded protein is CASSLERGGQYEQYF.

V is TRBV19 and J is TRBJ2-5, with TRBD2 matching 10 bases. CDR1 is LNHDA, CDR2 SQIVND, per germline (reference sequence). The CDR3 is 15 amino acids. V lost 3 bases to trimming and J lost 1 base; unmatched junction nucleotides: 2. The CDR3 here is CASSMASGGQETQYF. The CDR3 nucleotides are TGTGCCAGTAGTATGGCTAGCGGGGGCCAAGAGACCCAGTACTTC.

In this sample, this clone turned up once. The chain carries TRBV6-1 and TRBJ2-7, with 7 positions matching TRBD2. V shed 6 bases, J shed 4 bases, and the junction held 6 bases outside the gene matches. CDR3 size: 13 residues. Germline CDR1 and CDR2: MNHNS and SASEGT. CDR3 nucleotide sequence: TGTGCCAGCAGCTCCACGGGGGGTTACGAGCAGTACTTC. It codes for CASSSTGGYEQYF.

The gene calls are TRBV6-1 and TRBJ2-7; D perhaps matches TRBD2 (5 bases). From germline, CDR1 is MNHNS and CDR2 SASEGT. The V end lost 0 bases, the J end lost 6 bases, and 12 bases lay between the germline ends. The CDR3 consists of 14 residues. The CDR3 nucleotides read TGTGCCAGCAGTGAAGCGCTTCGAGGGTCCGAGCAGTACTTC. Amino acid sequence: CASSEALRGSEQYF.

The chain uses TRBV5-8 and TRBJ2-5; 7 bases match TRBD1. The DNA end is more similar to TRBJ2-7, so the J call may be wrong. The germline V gene encodes CDR1 SGHTS and CDR2 YDEGEE. This CDR3 is 14 amino acids long. CDR3 sequence: CASSFRDRVYEQYF. The CDR3 DNA follows: TGTGCCAGCAGCTTCCGGGACAGAGTTTACGAGCAGTACTTC.

The rearrangement joins TRBV29-1 to TRBJ2-7, with 9 bases fitting TRBD2. Looked up from germline, CDR1 is SQVTM and CDR2 is ANQGSEA. The CDR3 runs 15 residues. After removal of 0 bases from V and 4 bases from J, the junction contained 7 bases not matched to a gene. The CDR3 DNA follows: TGCAGCGTTGAAGAGTATAGCGGGAGTGTGTACGAGCAGTACTTC. Translation gives CSVEEYSGSVYEQYF.

The genes are TRBV4-3 and TRBJ1-2; D unclear. The germline V and J ends were trimmed by 0 bases and 8 bases, with 10 bases remaining between them. The CDR3 contains 13 residues. CDR1 LGHNA and CDR2 YSLEER come from the germline V gene. The CDR3, as DNA: TGCGCCAGCAGCCAAGACAGGCTCAAGGGCTACACCTTC. Encoded protein: CASSQDRLKGYTF.

This chain uses TRBV30 with TRBJ1-6; 9 positions match TRBD1. Trimming cost V 5 bases and J 1 base; bases outside gene matches: 9. CDR1 GTSNPN and CDR2 SVGIG come from the germline V gene (reference sequence). The CDR3 extends over 17 amino acids. The CDR3 region is CAWGHLGTGSYNSPLHF. CDR3 DNA sequence: TGTGCCTGGGGACATCTCGGGACAGGGTCCTATAATTCACCCCTCCACTTT.

The table lists this clone with a few counts. The chain combines TRBV7-2 with TRBJ2-3; D might be TRBD1 (6 bases). V was trimmed by 1 base and J by 5 bases, leaving 7 bases between them. The CDR3 is 13 residues long. Germline V gene lookup returns CDR1 SGHTA and CDR2 FQGNSA. CDR3 DNA sequence: TGTGCCAGCAGCTTAGTAGGGGGAGATACGCAGTATTTT. It codes for CASSLVGGDTQYF.